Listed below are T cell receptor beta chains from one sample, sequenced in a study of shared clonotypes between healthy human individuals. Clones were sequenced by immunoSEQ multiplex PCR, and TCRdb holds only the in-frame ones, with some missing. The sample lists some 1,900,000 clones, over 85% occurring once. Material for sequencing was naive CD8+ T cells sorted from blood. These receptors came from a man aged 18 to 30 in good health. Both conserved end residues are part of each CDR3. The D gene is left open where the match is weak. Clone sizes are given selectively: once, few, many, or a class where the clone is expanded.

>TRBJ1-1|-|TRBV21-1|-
CASSNRQRGTEAFF
TGTGCCAGCAGCAATCGACAGCGGGGCACTGAAGCTTTCTTT
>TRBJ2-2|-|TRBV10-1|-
CASSVPNTGELFF
TGCGCCAGCAGTGTTCCGAACACCGGGGAGCTGTTTTTT
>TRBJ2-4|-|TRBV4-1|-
CASSQVEGLAKNIQYF
TGCGCCAGCAGCCAAGTAGAGGGATTAGCCAAAAACATTCAGTACTTC
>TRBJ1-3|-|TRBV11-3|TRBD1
CASSSEYWTGLGNTIYF
TGTGCCAGCAGCTCCGAATACTGGACAGGGCTTGGAAACACCATATATTTT
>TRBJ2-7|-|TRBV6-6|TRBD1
CASRARDSLEQYF
TGTGCCAGCAGGGCCCGGGACAGCCTCGAGCAGTACTTC
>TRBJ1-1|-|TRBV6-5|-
CASSAFQVRNTEAFF
TGTGCCAGCAGTGCCTTTCAGGTACGGAACACTGAAGCTTTCTTT
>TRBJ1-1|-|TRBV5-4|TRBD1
CASSGTGVGTEAFF
TGTGCCAGCAGCGGAACAGGGGTAGGCACTGAAGCTTTCTTT
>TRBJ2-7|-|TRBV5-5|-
CASSLWGGDYEQYF
TGTGCCAGCAGCTTGTGGGGTGGCGACTACGAGCAGTACTTC
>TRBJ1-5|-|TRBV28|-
CASLRGHPEPQHF
TGTGCCAGCTTAAGGGGCCACCCCGAGCCCCAGCATTTT
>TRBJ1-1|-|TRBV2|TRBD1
CATRGTGGVNTEAFF
TGTGCCACCAGGGGGACAGGGGGGGTGAACACTGAAGCTTTCTTT
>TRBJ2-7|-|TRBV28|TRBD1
CASSSTGGNNEQYF
TGTGCCAGCAGTTCGACAGGGGGCAATAACGAGCAGTACTTC
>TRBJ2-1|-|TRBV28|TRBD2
CASTLAGGSGEQFF
TGTGCCAGTACACTAGCGGGGGGGTCGGGTGAGCAGTTCTTC
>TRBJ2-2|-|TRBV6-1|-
CASSEDWTENTGELFF
TGTGCCAGCAGTGAAGATTGGACAGAGAACACCGGGGAGCTGTTTTTT
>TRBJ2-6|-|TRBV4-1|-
CASSQPITGANVLTF
TGCGCCAGCAGCCAACCTATAACTGGGGCCAACGTCCTGACTTTC
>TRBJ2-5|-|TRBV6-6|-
CATSQLQETQYF
TGTGCCACTTCACAACTACAAGAGACCCAGTACTTC
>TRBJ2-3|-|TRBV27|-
CASTHGGGTDTQYF
TGTGCCAGCACCCATGGGGGAGGCACAGATACGCAGTATTTT
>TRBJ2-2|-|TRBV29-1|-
CSVDQGRSGELFF
TGCAGCGTCGATCAGGGGAGGTCCGGGGAGCTGTTTTTT
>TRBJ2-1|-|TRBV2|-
CASSEAPSDEQFF
TGTGCCAGCAGTGAAGCGCCGAGTGATGAGCAGTTCTTC
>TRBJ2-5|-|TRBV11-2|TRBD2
CASSLVPGLAGGLETQYF
TGTGCCAGCAGCTTAGTCCCGGGACTAGCGGGAGGGCTTGAGACCCAGTACTTC
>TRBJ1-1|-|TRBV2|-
CASSDGTGGYTEAFF
TGTGCCAGCAGTGATGGGACGGGCGGGTACACTGAAGCTTTCTTT
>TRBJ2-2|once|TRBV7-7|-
CASSLTPENTGELFF
TGTGCTAGCAGCTTGACACCTGAGAACACCGGGGAGCTGTTTTTT
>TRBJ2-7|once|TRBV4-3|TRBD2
CASSRDASGPSYEQYF
TGCGCCAGCAGCCGCGACGCTAGCGGACCCTCCTACGAGCAGTACTTC
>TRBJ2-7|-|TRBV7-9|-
CASSSTDSYYEQYF
TGTGCCAGCAGCTCTACGGACAGCTACTACGAGCAGTACTTC
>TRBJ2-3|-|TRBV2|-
CASSEAGGLEDTQYF
TGTGCCAGCAGTGAAGCGGGGGGGCTCGAAGATACGCAGTATTTT
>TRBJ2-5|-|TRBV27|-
CASSPLRQILETQYF
TGTGCCAGCAGTCCTCTTCGACAGATCTTGGAGACCCAGTACTTC
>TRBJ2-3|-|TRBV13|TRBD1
CASSLGQGTDTQYF
TGTGCCAGCAGCTTGGGACAGGGCACAGATACGCAGTATTTT
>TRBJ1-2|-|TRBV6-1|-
CASSEALGTIYGYTF
TGTGCCAGCAGTGAAGCCCTCGGGACAATCTATGGCTACACCTTC
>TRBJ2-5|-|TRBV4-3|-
CASSRIYLRVEETQYF
TGCGCCAGCAGCCGAATTTATCTCAGGGTCGAAGAGACCCAGTACTTC
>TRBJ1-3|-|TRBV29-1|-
CSVVAESPSSGNTIYF
TGCAGCGTTGTGGCGGAGTCCCCGAGCTCTGGAAACACCATATATTTT
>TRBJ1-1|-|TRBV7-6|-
CASSLVEDEAFF
TGTGCCAGCAGCTTAGTAGAAGATGAAGCTTTCTTT
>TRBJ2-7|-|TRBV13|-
CASSTQGFEQYF
TGTGCCAGCAGCACACAGGGTTTCGAGCAGTACTTC
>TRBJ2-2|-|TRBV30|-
CAWSKPGWTGELFF
TGTGCCTGGAGTAAGCCAGGCTGGACCGGGGAGCTGTTTTTT
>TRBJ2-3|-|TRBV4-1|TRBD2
CASSPVERGEISTDTQYF
TGCGCCAGCAGCCCAGTGGAGCGGGGGGAAATAAGCACAGATACGCAGTATTTT
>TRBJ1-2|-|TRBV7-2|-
CASSLAANNYGYTF
TGTGCCAGCAGCTTAGCCGCCAATAACTATGGCTACACCTTC
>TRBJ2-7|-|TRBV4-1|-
CASSFRDNYEQYF
TGCGCCAGCAGCTTCCGGGACAACTACGAGCAGTACTTC
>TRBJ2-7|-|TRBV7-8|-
CASSLDKGPEQYF
TGTGCCAGCAGCTTAGATAAGGGACCCGAGCAGTACTTC
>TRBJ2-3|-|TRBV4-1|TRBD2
CASSQDTLAGEGDTQYF
TGCGCCAGCAGCCAAGATACCCTAGCGGGAGAGGGGGATACGCAGTATTTT
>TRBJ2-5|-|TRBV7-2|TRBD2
CASSLGLAEPETQYF
TGTGCCAGCAGCTTAGGCCTAGCGGAGCCAGAGACCCAGTACTTC
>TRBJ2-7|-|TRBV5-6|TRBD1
CASSPTGHEQYF
TGTGCCAGCAGCCCGACAGGGCACGAGCAGTACTTC
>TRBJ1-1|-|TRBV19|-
CASSIDLESTEAFF
TGTGCCAGTAGTATAGATCTCGAAAGCACTGAAGCTTTCTTT
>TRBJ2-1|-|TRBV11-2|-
CASSSGYNEQFF
TGTGCCAGCAGCTCGGGGTACAATGAGCAGTTCTTC
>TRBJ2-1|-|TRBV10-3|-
CAISDVGITYNEQFF
TGTGCCATCAGTGACGTGGGAATTACCTACAATGAGCAGTTCTTC